These 8 T cell receptor beta chains originate from one sample sequenced in a study of shared clonotypes between healthy human individuals. Produced via immunoSEQ multiplex PCR; TCRdb's table is partial and in-frame only. This table has a few million clones, 90% to 95% appearing once. Sequencing was carried out using naive CD4+ T cells from PBMCs. Subset defined: CD45RA+ positively selected. Receptors originate from a man aged 18 to 29 in good health. Some clones in this sample may be carry-over from other donors' samples.

This chain uses TRBV4-1 with TRBJ2-3, with a tentative D call TRBD2 (5 bases). The CDR3 is 13 amino acids. CDR1 and CDR2 from the germline V gene are MGHRA and YSYEKL. Trimming removed 0 bases at V and 6 bases at J, with 7 bases between. The chain's CDR3 is CASSQETGDTQYF. The CDR3, as DNA: TGCGCCAGCAGCCAAGAGACGGGGGATACGCAGTATTTT.

This chain uses TRBV4-1 with TRBJ2-5; 7 positions match TRBD2. Germline CDR1 is MGHRA and CDR2 is YSYEKL. The CDR3 length is 13 residues. After removal of 5 bases from V and 5 bases from J, the junction contained 5 bases not matched to a gene. DNA for the CDR3: TGCGCCAGCAGCTCCGGACTAGGGGAGACCCAGTACTTC. It specifies CASSSGLGETQYF.

As concerns this clone: Distinct nucleotide sequences in the sample also encode this CDR3. The chain couples TRBV19 to TRBJ2-7; 7 bases map to TRBD2. The length of the CDR3 is 14 residues. Germline V CDR1 and CDR2: LNHDA, SQIVND (reference sequence). The ends lost 3 bases at V and 0 bases at J; junction bases unmatched: 2. The CDR3 is CASSIGGGSYEQYF. The DNA for the CDR3 is TGTGCCAGTAGTATCGGCGGGGGCTCCTACGAGCAGTACTTC.

This clone was found once. This sequence joins TRBV5-1 and TRBJ1-4, with 7 bases fitting TRBD1. V shed 5 bases and J 2 bases; nucleotides not matched to a gene: 9. CDR3 length: 16 residues. Per the germline V gene, CDR1 is SGHRS and CDR2 is YFSETQ. The CDR3 DNA follows: TGCGCCAGCAGGAAAAGGGACAGAGATACTAATGAAAAACTGTTTTTT. Translating gives CASRKRDRDTNEKLFF.

The chain joins TRBV7-2 to TRBJ1-3, with no clear D. Germline CDR1 is SGHTA and CDR2 is FQGNSA. This CDR3 region has 16 residues. Trimming stripped 5 bases from V and 0 bases from J, with 14 bases between. The CDR3 DNA reads TGTGCCAGCAGCCCCGGATCTTTTCTCTCTGGAAACACCATATATTTT. This translates into CASSPGSFLSGNTIYF.

This chain links TRBV6-1 with TRBJ2-7, with unresolved D. The CDR3 contains 10 residues. Between the trimmed V and J ends, which lost 7 bases and 3 bases, there was a span of 4 bases. Germline CDR1 and CDR2: MNHNS and SASEGT. Here the CDR3 DNA reads TGTGCCAGCATGAACTACGAGCAGTACTTC. Protein: CASMNYEQYF.

V and J are TRBV9 and TRBJ1-5; D is unclear. Germline values: CDR1 SGDLS, CDR2 YYNGEE. Trimming left V 4 bases short and J 2 bases short, with 13 bases between. The length of the CDR3 is 15 residues. CDR3 region: CASSPHSGGNQPQHF. CDR3 nucleotide sequence: TGTGCCAGCAGCCCGCATTCTGGTGGCAATCAGCCCCAGCATTTT. The full variable domain, its missing parts supplied by reference TRBV9 and TRBJ1-5, is DSGVTQTPKHLITATGQRVTLRCSPRSGDLSVYWYQQSLDQGLQFLIQYYNGEERAKGNILERFSAQQFPDLHSELNLSSLELGDSALYFCASSPHSGGNQPQHFGDGTRLSIL.

J is TRBJ2-3 and V is TRBV27, with no clear D. CDR1 is MNHEY, CDR2 SMNVEV, per germline (reference sequence). Trimming pared 6 bases from V and 5 bases from J, leaving 9 bases between. This CDR3 spans 12 amino acids. For the CDR3, the DNA is TGTGCCAGCAGAGGAGTGGGAGATACGCAGTATTTT. Translating gives CASRGVGDTQYF.